These T cell receptor beta chains were read from a single sample in a study of breast tumors, draining lymph nodes, adjacent tissues. Each CDR3 protein is one row after TCRdb ran MiXCR on the multiplex PCR reads. The table includes over 250,000 distinct CDR3 sequences, 30% to 35% detected once. Sequenced input: axillary lymph node tissue. The receptors were gathered from a female donor with breast cancer. Some clones in this sample may be carry-over from other donors' samples. CDR3s leave out the opening cysteine and the closing phenylalanine or tryptophan.

TRBV13,13,ASSSAGTGRETQY
TRBV7-9,9,AVLESYEQY
TRBV2,10,ASSDSQETQY
TRBV11-3,14,ASSLMGQGAITEAF
TRBV20-1,10,SARQGPEKLF
TRBV5-5,13,ASSLDGSGGETQY
TRBV7-2,13,ASTPWKAATDTQY
TRBV11-3,12,ASSDQGVLYEQY
TRBV11-2,17,ASSADSMTLAGVRDTQY
TRBV6-6,10,ASSGDFYGYT
TRBV5-1,13,ASSSEGQPTYEQY
TRBV6-5,15,ASSYTRTSGRSNEQF
TRBV5-8,14,ASSLIGTGNQETQY
TRBV6-6,11,ATRDRAYSPLH
TRBV7-2,13,ASSFDRGRGDTLH
TRBV19,14,ASSIGGSGVYNEQF
TRBV12-3/TRBV12-4,14,ASSLRSTRLAYEQY
TRBV7-3,18,ASSAWGVAGAHSGANVLT
TRBV7-6,13,ASSPGLAEQETQY
TRBV11-3,11,ASSPRDSSEQF
TRBV20-1,16,SARVTGGGGGSTDTQY
TRBV11-3,16,ASSPGTSGRGNTGELF
TRBV28,10,ASSLETATQY
TRBV7-6,11,ASSWDRNNEQF